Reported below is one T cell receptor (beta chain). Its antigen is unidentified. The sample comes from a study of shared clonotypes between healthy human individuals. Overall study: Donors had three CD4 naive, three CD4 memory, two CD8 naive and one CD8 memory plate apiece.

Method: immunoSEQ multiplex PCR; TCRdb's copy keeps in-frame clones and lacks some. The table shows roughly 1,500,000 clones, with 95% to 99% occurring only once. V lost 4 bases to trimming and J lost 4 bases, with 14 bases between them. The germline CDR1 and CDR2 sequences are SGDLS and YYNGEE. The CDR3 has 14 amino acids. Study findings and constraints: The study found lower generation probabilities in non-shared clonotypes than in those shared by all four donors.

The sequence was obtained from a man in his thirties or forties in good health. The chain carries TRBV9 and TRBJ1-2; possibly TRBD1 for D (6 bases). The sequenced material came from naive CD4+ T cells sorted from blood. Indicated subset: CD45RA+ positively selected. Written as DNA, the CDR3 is TGTGCCAGCAGCCTAGAGGGACACCCCTATGGCTACACCTTC. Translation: CASSLEGHPYGYTF.